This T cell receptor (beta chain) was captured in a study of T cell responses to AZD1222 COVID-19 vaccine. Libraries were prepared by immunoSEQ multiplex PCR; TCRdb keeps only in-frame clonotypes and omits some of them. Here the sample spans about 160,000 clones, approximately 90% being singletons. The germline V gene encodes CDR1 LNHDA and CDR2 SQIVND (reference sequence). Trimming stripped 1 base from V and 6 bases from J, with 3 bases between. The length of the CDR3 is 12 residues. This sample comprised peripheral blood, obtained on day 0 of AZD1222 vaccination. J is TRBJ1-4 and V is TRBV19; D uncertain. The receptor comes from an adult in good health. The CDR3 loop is CASSIADEKLFF. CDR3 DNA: TGTGCCAGTAGTATAGCAGATGAAAAACTGTTTTTT.